This is a list of T cell receptor beta chains from one sample in a study of T cells in tuberculosis. This table comes from immunoSEQ multiplex PCR, and its TCRdb copy is limited to in-frame clones, with some not included. The sample lists 25,000 to 35,000 clones; about 95% were seen once. Sequenced material: PBMCs. These receptors came from a donor aged 5 to 30 with latent tuberculosis or without tuberculosis infection. The CDR3 runs from the conserved cysteine through the conserved F or W. D genes are given only for firm matches. A row's size may be missing; if present it is once, few, many or a size class.

>-|-|TRBJ1-2|TRBV9
CASSVNAGALDGYTF
TGTGCCAGCAGCGTTAATGCAGGGGCCCTGGATGGCTACACCTTC
>TRBD2|-|TRBJ2-3|TRBV4-1
CASSPLGAGGTDTQYF
TGCGCCAGCAGCCCCCTAGGGGCGGGAGGGACAGATACGCAGTATTTT
>TRBD2|once|TRBJ2-1|TRBV10-3
CAISEPIISLAGGRHEQFF
TGTGCCATCAGTGAGCCGATCATTTCCCTAGCGGGGGGGCGCCATGAGCAGTTCTTC
>TRBD2|-|TRBJ2-2|TRBV5-1
CASSFIPSGNTGELFF
TGCGCCAGCAGCTTTATTCCTAGCGGAAACACCGGGGAGCTGTTTTTT
>TRBD2|-|TRBJ2-1|TRBV7-2
CASSLGLAAGNEQFF
TGTGCCAGCAGCCTAGGACTAGCAGCGGGAAATGAGCAGTTCTTC
>-|-|TRBJ1-6|TRBV5-6
CASSTAYNSPLHF
TGTGCCAGCAGCACGGCCTATAATTCACCCCTCCACTTT
>-|-|TRBJ2-1|TRBV7-9
CATPSGDTSSYNEQFF
TGTGCCACCCCCTCCGGTGACACGAGCTCCTACAATGAGCAGTTCTTC
>TRBD1|-|TRBJ1-2|TRBV9
CASSGLGGGVSYGYTF
TGTGCCAGCAGCGGATTAGGAGGGGGCGTCAGCTATGGCTACACCTTC
>-|few|TRBJ1-5|TRBV2
CASMGQLLPQHF
TGTGCCAGCATGGGACAATTGCTGCCCCAGCATTTT
>-|-|TRBJ2-1|TRBV5-1
CASSGGLQYNEQFF
TGCGCCAGCAGCGGGGGACTCCAATACAATGAGCAGTTCTTC
>-|-|TRBJ2-5|TRBV25-1
CASIAPGETQYF
TGTGCCAGCATAGCTCCGGGAGAGACCCAGTACTTC
>TRBD2|-|TRBJ2-1|TRBV15
CATSRDLAGNNEQFF
TGTGCCACCAGCAGAGATCTAGCGGGAAACAATGAGCAGTTCTTC
>-|-|TRBJ2-2|TRBV19
CASSIREDGGELFF
TGTGCCAGTAGTATCAGGGAGGACGGCGGGGAGCTGTTTTTT
>TRBD1|-|TRBJ1-2|TRBV6-5
CASSLDRSYGYTF
TGTGCCAGCAGCTTGGACAGGAGCTATGGCTACACCTTC
>TRBD2|-|TRBJ2-1|TRBV27
CASSLSAGLGSNEQFF
TGTGCCAGCAGTTTATCGGCTGGACTAGGGTCGAATGAGCAGTTCTTC
>TRBD1|-|TRBJ1-2|TRBV4-2
CASSPDRERSYTF
TGTGCCAGCAGCCCGGACAGGGAGAGGAGCTACACCTTC
>TRBD1|-|TRBJ1-2|TRBV19
CASSPDRVGYTF
TGTGCCAGTAGTCCCGACAGGGTTGGCTACACCTTC
>-|few|TRBJ2-5|TRBV12-5
CASGWGPETQYF
TGTGCTAGTGGGTGGGGGCCGGAGACCCAGTACTTC
>TRBD1|-|TRBJ2-2|TRBV5-8
CASSQPGQVAGELFF
TGTGCCAGCAGCCAACCGGGACAGGTTGCCGGGGAGCTGTTTTTT
>-|few|TRBJ2-6|TRBV21-1
CASSKGTGGAGANVLTF
TGTGCCAGCAGCAAAGGGACAGGGGGCGCGGGGGCCAACGTCCTGACTTTC
>-|-|TRBJ2-5|TRBV7-3
CASSRQAQETQYF
TGTGCCAGCAGCCGACAGGCCCAAGAGACCCAGTACTTC
>-|-|TRBJ1-2|TRBV9
CASSVAVNYGYTF
TGTGCCAGCAGCGTAGCCGTGAACTATGGCTACACCTTC
>TRBD1|-|TRBJ2-7|TRBV5-5
CASSFWDSSYEQYF
TGTGCCAGCAGCTTTTGGGACAGTTCCTACGAGCAGTACTTC
>-|-|TRBJ2-7|TRBV5-1
CASSLYRDNYEQYF
TGCGCCAGCAGCTTATACCGGGACAACTACGAGCAGTACTTC
>-|-|TRBJ1-1|TRBV7-8
CASSFPPRGGNTEAFF
TGTGCCAGCAGCTTCCCGCCACGGGGGGGGAACACTGAAGCTTTCTTT
>-|-|TRBJ2-3|TRBV7-2
CASSSTWAGSGNTDTQYF
TGTGCCAGCAGCTCGACGTGGGCCGGGAGTGGGAACACAGATACGCAGTATTTT
>TRBD2|-|TRBJ2-1|TRBV7-8
CASRLGLAGNEQFF
TGTGCCAGCAGACTGGGGTTAGCGGGAAATGAGCAGTTCTTC
>-|-|TRBJ1-2|TRBV18
CASSWSREDYGYTF
TGTGCCAGCTCATGGAGCAGGGAGGACTATGGCTACACCTTC
>-|-|TRBJ2-5|TRBV7-2
CASTLGPASPETQYF
TGTGCCAGCACCCTAGGCCCAGCGTCCCCAGAGACCCAGTACTTC
>-|-|TRBJ1-4|TRBV20-1
CSAMTGEKLFF
TGCAGTGCTATGACAGGTGAAAAACTGTTTTTT
>TRBD2|-|TRBJ2-3|TRBV4-3
CASSPRTSGGTDTQYF
TGCGCCAGCAGCCCCCGGACTAGCGGGGGCACAGATACGCAGTATTTT
>TRBD2|-|TRBJ2-7|TRBV5-1
CASRISGEHYEQYF
TGCGCCAGCAGGATTAGCGGGGAGCACTACGAGCAGTACTTC
>TRBD2|-|TRBJ2-1|TRBV5-1
CASSLKGLAGGPNSTPYNEQFF
TGCGCCAGCAGCTTGAAGGGGTTAGCGGGAGGGCCAAATTCTACCCCCTACAATGAGCAGTTCTTC
>TRBD2|once|TRBJ2-1|TRBV9
CASSVAGGPNNEQFF
TGTGCCAGCAGCGTAGCGGGAGGGCCTAATAATGAGCAGTTCTTC
>-|-|TRBJ2-7|TRBV20-1
CSARDRLVQYF
TGCAGTGCTAGAGATCGGTTAGTGCAGTACTTC
>-|-|TRBJ1-2|TRBV5-1
CASSLLQGDGYTF
TGCGCCAGCAGCTTGCTCCAAGGGGATGGCTACACCTTC
>-|-|TRBJ2-5|TRBV5-5
CASSFSETQYF
TGTGCCAGCAGCTTTTCGGAGACCCAGTACTTC
>TRBD1|-|TRBJ1-1|TRBV11-2
CASSPGTGRSNTEAFF
TGTGCCAGCAGCCCAGGGACAGGGAGAAGTAACACTGAAGCTTTCTTT
>-|once|TRBJ1-5|TRBV28
CASTPGGSNQPQHF
TGTGCCAGCACCCCCGGCGGCTCCAATCAGCCCCAGCATTTT
>TRBD1|-|TRBJ1-1|TRBV10-1
CASSESRQGNTEAFF
TGCGCCAGCAGTGAGTCTCGACAGGGGAACACTGAAGCTTTCTTT
>TRBD2|-|TRBJ2-1|TRBV7-9
CASSLGLAGLSSYNEQFF
TGTGCCAGCAGCTTAGGGCTAGCGGGACTCTCCTCCTACAATGAGCAGTTCTTC
>TRBD1|-|TRBJ2-1|TRBV5-1
CASSSDDRVVPNEQFF
TGCGCCAGCAGCTCCGATGACAGGGTGGTTCCCAATGAGCAGTTCTTC
>-|-|TRBJ2-5|TRBV10-3
CAISESADWETQYF
TGTGCCATCAGTGAGTCGGCAGATTGGGAGACCCAGTACTTC
>-|-|TRBJ1-1|TRBV5-6
CASSPGLMNTEAFF
TGTGCCAGCAGCCCGGGACTCATGAACACTGAAGCTTTCTTT
>-|-|TRBJ2-1|TRBV11-3
CASSLAESSYNEQFF
TGTGCCAGCAGCTTAGCGGAGAGCTCCTACAATGAGCAGTTCTTC
>TRBD2|-|TRBJ2-5|TRBV29-1
CSVQEEREQETQYF
TGCAGCGTACAGGAAGAGCGGGAGCAAGAGACCCAGTACTTC
>TRBD2|-|TRBJ2-7|TRBV27
CASSLAGGSNEQYF
TGTGCCAGCAGTTTAGCGGGAGGATCCAACGAGCAGTACTTC
>TRBD1|-|TRBJ1-1|TRBV5-1
CASSEQGVYTEAFF
TGCGCCAGCAGCGAGCAGGGGGTTTACACTGAAGCTTTCTTT
>-|-|TRBJ1-4|TRBV4-3
CASSQQSRSTNEKLFF
TGCGCCAGCAGCCAACAAAGCAGGTCGACTAATGAAAAACTGTTTTTT
>TRBD1|-|TRBJ1-1|TRBV18
CASSLQGASTEAFF
TGTGCCAGCTCACTCCAGGGGGCTTCCACTGAAGCTTTCTTT
>TRBD2|-|TRBJ2-5|TRBV10-3
CAIRERLAGLETQYF
TGTGCCATCAGGGAAAGACTAGCGGGTTTGGAGACCCAGTACTTC
>TRBD1|-|TRBJ2-1|TRBV5-4
CASSSRDRRDLVAYNEQFF
TGTGCCAGCAGCTCCCGGGACAGAAGGGACCTGGTGGCCTACAATGAGCAGTTCTTC
>TRBD1|once|TRBJ2-1|TRBV7-3
CASSLTLRQGKAYNEQFF
TGTGCCAGCAGCTTAACATTGAGACAGGGTAAGGCCTACAATGAGCAGTTCTTC
>-|-|TRBJ2-1|TRBV7-2
CASSLDAGGDYNEQFF
TGTGCCAGCAGCTTAGACGCAGGCGGGGACTACAATGAGCAGTTCTTC
>-|-|TRBJ2-3|TRBV5-1
CASSLVLASGTDTQYF
TGCGCCAGCAGCTTAGTACTCGCGTCGGGGACAGATACGCAGTATTTT
>-|-|TRBJ2-1|TRBV5-6
CASSLGGEQFF
TGTGCCAGCAGCTTAGGAGGGGAGCAGTTCTTC
>-|-|TRBJ1-2|TRBV20-1
CSARDGNGYTF
TGCAGTGCTAGAGACGGGAATGGCTACACCTTC
>TRBD1|-|TRBJ1-6|TRBV28
CASSFGGQGDNSPLHF
TGTGCCAGCAGTTTTGGGGGACAGGGAGATAATTCACCCCTCCACTTT
>TRBD1|-|TRBJ1-6|TRBV27
CASSPTGTVGSPLHF
TGTGCCAGCAGTCCGACAGGGACAGTAGGATCACCCCTCCACTTT
>-|-|TRBJ2-3|TRBV30
CAWRDTGSTDTQYF
TGTGCCTGGAGAGATACAGGTTCCACAGATACGCAGTATTTT